Considering frequency, the clone carrying this TCR beta chain is medium-sized. The entry originates in a study of synovial regulatory T cells in juvenile arthritis. Sequencing used immunoSEQ multiplex PCR; TCRdb keeps in-frame clones, though not all of them. Its clone listing holds approximately 1,500 clones. Each patient with active arthritis gave synovial fluid along with matched peripheral blood. CDR1 and CDR2 from the germline V gene are SNHLY and FYNNEI. The CDR3 consists of 14 residues. The nucleotide record is missing. The sample taken for sequencing was Treg cells from the synovium. The sequence came from a donor aged 2-30 years with juvenile idiopathic arthritis. The chain joins TRBV2 to TRBJ1-5; no DNA is available, so the TRBD1 call from TCRdb remains unchecked. CDR3 region: CASRPGQGMVPQHF.